This T cell receptor beta chain was obtained from a study of T cell repertoires in cytomegalovirus infection. TCRdb re-derived calls from the reads in MiXCR, one entry per CDR3 protein. The table lists roughly 250,000 distinct CDR3 sequences, about 12% of them singletons. Sequencing used PBMCs. The sequence was obtained from a human donor in good health (CMV status not recorded). Some clones in this sample may be carry-over from other donors' samples.

The CDR3: CAIRDSPNTGELFF. The CDR3 DNA reads as TGTGCCATCAGGGACAGCCCGAACACCGGGGAGCTGTTTTTT. The rearrangement joins TRBV10-3 to TRBJ2-2; a weak D match, TRBD1 (6 bases). V gave up 6 bases and J gave up 0 bases, with 8 bases separating them. The CDR3 consists of 14 residues. Per germline, CDR1 ENHRY and CDR2 SYGVKD.